This T cell receptor beta chain was profiled in a study of blood T cell repertoires in COVID-19. Germline V lookup: CDR1 SGHNT, CDR2 YYREEE (reference sequence). With 1 base removed from V and 1 base from J, the gap between germline ends came to 5 bases. The CDR3 covers 13 residues. Sequencing used immunoSEQ multiplex PCR; TCRdb keeps in-frame clones, though not all of them. This sample yields 130,000 to 150,000 clones, of which 84% are seen a single time; roughly a tenth belongs to the top ten. With respect to this clone: Distinct nucleotide sequences in the sample also encode this CDR3.

The rearrangement joins TRBV5-4 to TRBJ1-1; D remains unclear. The origin of this receptor is a man in his sixties with active or convalescent COVID-19. The sequenced sample was peripheral blood. The CDR3 DNA sequence: TGTGCCAGCAGCTTGCGGGGGAACACTGAAGCTTTCTTT. This codes for CASSLRGNTEAFF.